The next 31 T cell receptor beta chains were all read from a single sample in a study of T cell repertoires in cytomegalovirus infection. TCRdb re-analysed the reads in MiXCR, keeping a single row per CDR3 protein. In the table there are 350,000 to 550,000 distinct CDR3 sequences, about a third of which are singletons. Sequencing used PBMCs. The origin of the receptors is a human donor in good health (CMV status not recorded). Some clones in this sample may be carry-over from other donors' samples.

This clonotype was recorded many times. The chain links TRBV7-9 to TRBJ2-1, with D uncertain. Per the germline V gene, CDR1 is SEHNR and CDR2 is FQNEAQ (reference sequence). V was pared by 3 bases and J by 3 bases, with 0 bases between. The CDR3 contains 11 residues. As DNA, the CDR3 is TGTGCCAGCAGCTTCTACAATGAGCAGTTCTTC. Its protein product is CASSFYNEQFF.

This clonotype has ten or more counts. The CDR3 DNA sequence: TGTGCCAGCAGCTTGGACAGGGGGGGTCAGCCCCAGCATTTT. Its protein is CASSLDRGGQPQHF. The rearrangement uses TRBV7-2 and TRBJ1-5, with 10 bases lining up with TRBD1. The CDR3 runs 14 residues. V lost 3 bases and J lost 6; bases outside the gene matches: 2. The germline gives CDR1 SGHTA, CDR2 FQGNSA.

This clonotype was seen a handful of times. Being one base from a much bigger clone, this may be a read error. This chain connects TRBV7-2 to TRBJ2-1; 10 nucleotides line up with TRBD2. Germline V gene lookup returns CDR1 SGHTA and CDR2 FQGNSA. The junction had 6 bases not matched to a gene; V was cut back by 5 bases and J by 5 bases. The CDR3 consists of 15 residues. In nucleotides, the CDR3 is TGTGCCAGCAGCAAGACTAGCGGGTGGAACAATGAGCAGTTCTTC. It translates to CASSKTSGWNNEQFF. Full variable domain (remainder filled in from reference TRBV7-2 and TRBJ2-1): GAGVSQSPSNKVTEKGKDVELRCDPISGHTALYWYRQSLGQGLEFLIYFQGNSAPDKSGLPSDRFSAERTGGSVSTLTIQRTQQEDSAVYLCASSKTSGWNNEQFFGPGTRLTVL.

This clonotype occurred a few times. Likely a read error: the CDR3 ends without its conserved phenylalanine or tryptophan. V usage is TRBV6-2 or TRBV6-3 and J usage is TRBJ2-3; 9 nucleotides align to TRBD1. Trimming removed 8 bases from V and 2 bases from J; junction bases left unmatched: 20. This CDR3 spans 19 amino acids. CDR1 is MNHEY and CDR2 is SVGEGT in the germline V gene. The DNA of the CDR3 is TGTGCCAGCGCCGGGAGGACAGGGGAAAATGTATGGCTCACAGATACGCAGTATTCT. It translates to CASAGRTGENVWLTDTQYS.

This clonotype turned up a few times. This chain uses TRBV7-3 with TRBJ1-5; D uncertain. The CDR3 extends over 15 amino acids. In germline, CDR1 is SGHTA, CDR2 FQGTGA. V lost 5 bases to trimming and J lost 0 bases, with 11 bases between them. The CDR3 here is CASSDQTVSNQPQHF. CDR3 DNA: TGTGCCAGCAGCGACCAGACTGTTAGCAATCAGCCCCAGCATTTT.

This clonotype was seen more than once but under ten times. The CDR3 protein is CASSLADRDGKRYQETQYF. The CDR3 nucleotides read TGTGCCAGCAGCTTAGCCGACCGGGACGGCAAACGGTACCAAGAGACCCAGTACTTC. The chain carries TRBV7-9 and TRBJ2-5; perhaps D is TRBD1 or TRBD2 (5 bases each). The CDR3 length is 19 residues. Trimming shortened V by 0 bases and J by 0 bases, and 20 bases separated the two germline ends. Germline assignment: CDR1 SEHNR and CDR2 FQNEAQ (reference sequence).

This clonotype was detected only a few times. The V gene is TRBV5-1, the J gene TRBJ2-7, with 10 bases matching TRBD1. The CDR3 loop spans 18 amino acids. Trimming cost V 1 base and J 3 bases; bases outside gene matches: 13. The germline CDR1 and CDR2 sequences are SGHRS and YFSETQ. The CDR3 sequence: CASSLWTGTGVLSYEQYF. The CDR3 nucleotides read TGCGCCAGCAGCTTGTGGACCGGGACAGGGGTTTTAAGCTACGAGCAGTACTTC.

The table lists this clonotype with a few counts. The gene calls are TRBV7-9 and TRBJ2-7, with no clear D. The CDR3 sequence is 12 residues long. CDR1 is SEHNR and CDR2 is FQNEAQ in the germline V gene (reference sequence). Trimming took off 5 bases at V and 2 bases at J, with 7 bases between the two ends. The CDR3 sequence is CASSKTTYEQYF. In nucleotides, the CDR3 is TGTGCCAGCAGCAAAACAACCTACGAGCAGTACTTC.

This clonotype was seen repeatedly, ten times or more. Compared with germline, one end of the junction differs, possibly owing to a read error. This chain joins TRBV6-1 and TRBJ2-1; 11 bases are a match to TRBD2. CDR3 length: 15 residues. Germline CDR1 MNHNS, CDR2 SASEGT. The CDR3 nucleotides are TGTGCCAGCAGTGGTCTAGCGGGGGGCTACGATGAGCAGTTCTTC. As protein: CASSGLAGGYDEQFF.

This clonotype has at least ten counts. V and J are TRBV27 and TRBJ2-1, with D perhaps being TRBD1 or TRBD2 (6 bases each). The V and J ends lost 1 base and 7 bases respectively, with 11 bases between them. This CDR3 is built from 14 residues. Germline V CDR1 and CDR2: MNHEY, SMNVEV (reference sequence). The CDR3 sequence: CASSLFSGANEQFF. DNA of the CDR3: TGTGCCAGCAGTTTATTCTCGGGGGCTAATGAGCAGTTCTTC.

This clonotype occurred a few times. The genes are TRBV27 and TRBJ2-1; D call uncertain. V gave up 5 bases and J gave up 8 bases, with 13 bases separating them. The CDR3 sequence is 13 residues long. Germline V CDR1 and CDR2: MNHEY, SMNVEV (reference sequence). The CDR3 DNA is TGTGCCAGCAGTATGTTGGGGTTCGATGAGCAGTTCTTC. Protein sequence: CASSMLGFDEQFF.

The DNA for the CDR3 is TGTGCCAGCAGTTTACGGGGGGCCCTGCCTTTTAATGAGCAGTTCTTC. This encodes CASSLRGALPFNEQFF. The rearrangement uses TRBV12-3 or TRBV12-4 and TRBJ2-1; the D gene is possibly TRBD2 (7 bases). CDR3 size: 16 residues. The ends were cut back, 2 bases at V and 7 bases at J, with 18 bases in the middle.

This clonotype was counted only a few times. The chain links TRBV28 to TRBJ2-2, with 8 bases matching TRBD1. CDR1 and CDR2 (germline): MDHEN, SYDVKM. Trimming cost V 5 bases and J 1 base; bases outside gene matches: 6. The CDR3 is 16 amino acids. The CDR3 DNA follows: TGTGCCAGCAGTCTCGACAGGGGCGGGAACACCGGGGAGCTGTTTTTT. The encoded protein is CASSLDRGGNTGELFF.

As concerns this clonotype: Because it lacks the conserved phenylalanine or tryptophan at the end, this CDR3 is likely a read error. This chain joins TRBV12-3 or TRBV12-4 and TRBJ2-1; 8 bases match TRBD2. V shed 4 bases and J 10 bases; nucleotides not matched to a gene: 21. There are 18 residues in the CDR3. Written as DNA, the CDR3 is TGTGCCAGCAGTTCTAGGGGGGCGGGACTAGGAGACTTCAGCGAGCAGTTCTTA. It is translated as CASSSRGAGLGDFSEQFL.

The chain has TRBV28 and TRBJ1-1; the match to TRBD1 covers 9 bases. The trim removed 2 bases at V and 5 bases at J, leaving 6 bases unmatched. Germline V gene data show CDR1 as MDHEN and CDR2 as SYDVKM. CDR3 length: 15 residues. The CDR3 reads CASSLGGTGWTEAFF. DNA of the CDR3: TGTGCCAGCAGTTTAGGGGGGACAGGGTGGACTGAAGCTTTCTTT.

This clonotype was recorded at least ten times. This chain joins TRBV7-2 and TRBJ2-5; the D gene is possibly TRBD2 (5 bases). The CDR3 is 16 amino acids. Germline CDR1 is SGHTA and CDR2 is FQGNSA. Trimming stripped 2 bases from V and 4 bases from J, with 17 bases between. This CDR3 reads CASSLQDSVPPETQYF. CDR3 sequence (DNA): TGTGCCAGCAGCTTACAGGACTCAGTCCCTCCAGAGACCCAGTACTTC. The complete variable domain, with remaining parts taken from reference TRBV7-2 and TRBJ2-5, reads GAGVSQSPSNKVTEKGKDVELRCDPISGHTALYWYRQSLGQGLEFLIYFQGNSAPDKSGLPSDRFSAERTGGSVSTLTIQRTQQEDSAVYLCASSLQDSVPPETQYFGPGTRLLVL.

The chain employs TRBV6-5 and TRBJ2-7; 8 bases are shared with TRBD2. The CDR3 has 15 residues. Germline loops: CDR1 MNHEY, CDR2 SVGAGI. Germline trimming cut 4 bases from V and 4 bases from J; bases unmatched to any gene: 9. CDR3 residues: CASSSRGGSSYEQYF. The CDR3 DNA follows: TGTGCCAGCAGTTCCCGGGGGGGGAGCAGTTACGAGCAGTACTTC.

CDR3 coding DNA: TGTGCCAGCAGCCAGGGGTGGGGGGCGAACACTGAAGCTTTCTTT. Its translation is CASSQGWGANTEAFF. The V gene is TRBV7-2, the J gene TRBJ1-1; tentatively, D is TRBD1 (6 bases). V dropped 5 bases and J dropped 1 base, with 14 bases sitting between them. The CDR3 covers 15 residues. CDR1 is SGHTA, CDR2 FQGNSA, per germline.

The gene calls are TRBV5-1 and TRBJ2-1; 15 bases line up with TRBD2. J was trimmed by 7 bases and V by 5 bases; bases with no gene match: 7. CDR3 length: 16 amino acids. Germline V gene lookup returns CDR1 SGHRS and CDR2 YFSETQ. The CDR3 protein is CASSLRTSGGANEQFF. CDR3 nucleotides: TGCGCCAGCAGTCTAAGGACTAGCGGGGGGGCGAATGAGCAGTTCTTC.

V and J are TRBV4-3 and TRBJ1-3, with D unresolved. The CDR3 covers 13 residues. Germline V gene lookup returns CDR1 LGHNA and CDR2 YSLEER. V dropped 4 bases and J dropped 3 bases, with 7 bases sitting between them. In nucleotides, the CDR3 is TGCGCCAGCAGCCCCGTGATTGGAAACACCATATATTTT. Translation gives CASSPVIGNTIYF.

Only a few counts were recorded for this clonotype. The gene calls are TRBV11-2 and TRBJ2-7; 8 bases are a match to TRBD1. The CDR3 has 16 residues. J gave up 7 bases and V 2 bases, and 13 bases lay outside the gene matches. Germline CDR1 reads SGHAT; CDR2 reads FQNNGV. The CDR3 loop is CASSLYEGRGRWEQYF. The CDR3 bases are TGTGCCAGCAGCTTATATGAGGGCAGGGGGCGGTGGGAGCAGTACTTC.

This clonotype turned up a few times. The rearrangement uses TRBV19 and TRBJ2-1; D might be TRBD2 (5 bases). Per germline, CDR1 LNHDA and CDR2 SQIVND (reference sequence). V was cut by 6 bases and J by 1 base, with 13 bases left in between. CDR3 length: 15 amino acids. CDR3 sequence: CASSPSSESYNEQFF. DNA of the CDR3: TGTGCCAGTAGCCCGAGTAGCGAGTCCTACAATGAGCAGTTCTTC.

V and J are TRBV25-1 and TRBJ2-2; 8 nucleotides line up with TRBD1. The ends lost 7 bases at V and 1 base at J; junction bases unmatched: 8. The CDR3 runs 16 residues. Germline V gives CDR1 MGHDK, CDR2 SYGVNS. CDR3 coding DNA: TGTGCCAGCACCAATGCCGGGACAGGGAACACCGGGGAGCTGTTTTTT. Protein product: CASTNAGTGNTGELFF.

This clonotype turned up a few times. The chain couples TRBV5-1 to TRBJ1-1, with D unclear. Per the germline V gene, CDR1 is SGHRS and CDR2 is YFSETQ. V gave up 0 bases and J gave up 0 bases, with 9 bases separating them. There are 15 residues in the CDR3. In DNA form, the CDR3 reads TGCGCCAGCAGCTTGGGGGATAACATGAACACTGAAGCTTTCTTT. Its translation is CASSLGDNMNTEAFF.

As for this clonotype: Given the absence of the conserved phenylalanine or tryptophan at the CDR3 end, a read error is likely. The rearrangement uses TRBV6-1 and TRBJ2-7, with unresolved D. Trimming removed 1 base from V and 0 bases from J, with 7 bases in between. CDR1 and CDR2 (germline): MNHNS, SASEGT. The CDR3 contains 14 residues. The CDR3 region is CASSEVAASYEQYL. The CDR3 region has the DNA TGTGCCAGCAGTGAAGTAGCAGCCTCCTACGAGCAGTACTTA.

This clonotype was seen ten or more times. The chain uses TRBV7-9 and TRBJ1-5, with TRBD1 identical over 7 bases. V dropped 7 bases and J dropped 1; count of bases not matched to a gene: 16. In germline, CDR1 is SEHNR, CDR2 FQNEAQ (reference sequence). The CDR3 is 18 amino acids. This chain's CDR3 is CASTYLTGMIGSNQPQHF. CDR3 nucleotides: TGTGCCAGCACCTATCTGACAGGGATGATAGGAAGCAATCAGCCCCAGCATTTT.

CDR3 in amino acids: CSAKEYSYEQYF. The DNA for the CDR3 is TGCAGTGCAAAGGAGTACTCCTACGAGCAGTACTTC. The chain has TRBV20-1 and TRBJ2-7; D is ambiguous. In germline, CDR1 is DFQATT, CDR2 SNEGSKA (reference sequence). The CDR3 contains 12 residues. Between the trimmed V and J ends, which lost 6 bases and 0 bases, there was a span of 9 bases.

The chain recombines TRBV5-6 with TRBJ2-7; 8 positions match TRBD1. The ends lost 0 bases at V and 5 bases at J; junction bases unmatched: 10. This CDR3 spans 16 amino acids. Germline CDR1 is SGHDT and CDR2 is YYEEEE. This chain's CDR3 is CASSLERRTGLHEQYF. The CDR3 region has the DNA TGTGCCAGCAGCTTGGAGCGACGGACAGGGCTACACGAGCAGTACTTC.

The V and J genes are TRBV7-8 and TRBJ1-1; weak D call: TRBD1 (5 bases). This CDR3 is 17 amino acids long. Trimming took 1 base from V and 3 from J, leaving 18 bases between them. Germline CDR1 reads SGHVS; CDR2 reads FQNEAQ. This CDR3 is CASSLEVRGEMDTEAFF. DNA for the CDR3: TGTGCCAGCAGCTTAGAAGTTCGGGGGGAGATGGACACTGAAGCTTTCTTT.

This clonotype was picked up a small number of times. The chain employs TRBV6-1 and TRBJ2-5; unclear D gene. CDR3 length: 14 amino acids. The germline CDR1 and CDR2 sequences are MNHNS and SASEGT. Trimming removed 6 bases at V and 2 bases at J, with 13 bases between. DNA for the CDR3: TGTGCCAGCAGCCCCGTGGGCCGACAAGAGACCCAGTACTTC. Its translation is CASSPVGRQETQYF.

A few counts support this clonotype. This chain joins TRBV7-6 and TRBJ2-1; unclear D gene. The CDR3 has 15 residues. Germline values: CDR1 SGHVS, CDR2 FNYEAQ. Deletions cut 0 bases from V and 6 bases from J, with 12 bases between. For the CDR3, the DNA is TGTGCCAGCAGCTTAGCGCGAACCAAAGGCAATGAGCAGTTCTTC. Translated, it gives CASSLARTKGNEQFF.